What follows is one T cell receptor beta chain and its context. Antigen specificity is unknown. Profiled with immunoSEQ multiplex PCR; TCRdb holds only in-frame clones, not every one. There are under 200,000 clones in the sample; 95% to 96% occur only once, and 0.89% lies in the top ten. The sample is drawn from a study of cytomegalovirus exposure and HLA in healthy donors. With 2 bases removed from V and 0 bases from J, the gap between germline ends came to 10 bases. Germline V CDR1 and CDR2: SGDLS, YYNGEE. The CDR3 runs to 15 residues. The donors were members of the approximately 120-subject validation cohort (separate from the approximately 670-subject first cohort). Whole-study findings and limits: The study designated about 180 TCR beta chains cytomegalovirus-associated. Generally TCR sequences proved uncommon, though certain public TCRs appeared in numerous donors. Under in vitro conditions, a few CMV-associated chains were confirmed as specific for CMV antigens.

Sequences were obtained from PBMCs. V gene TRBV9 combines with J gene TRBJ2-3; the D is unclear. The receptor comes from a woman younger than 30 in good health and CMV-seronegative. Written as DNA, the CDR3 is TGTGCCAGCAGCGTCAGACTGGAGAGCACAGATACGCAGTATTTT. Its translation: CASSVRLESTDTQYF.